This T cell receptor (beta chain) stems from a study of shared clonotypes between healthy human individuals. Some clones are missing from TCRdb's copy, which holds only in-frame ones; the method was immunoSEQ multiplex PCR. Counted here are over a million clones, 98% occurring once; the ten biggest clones make up about 0.4%. The count of this clone is one. The V end was cut by 3 bases, the J end by 2 bases, with 16 bases between. Germline V gives CDR1 MNHNS, CDR2 SASEGT. The length of the CDR3 is 16 residues. This sequence originates from a young man in good health. Sequenced sample: naive CD4+ T cells sorted from blood. The subset was: CD45RA+ positively selected. V usage is TRBV6-1 and J usage is TRBJ1-2; D remains ambiguous. CDR3 in amino acids: CASSESTAGLNYGYTF. The CDR3 DNA is TGTGCCAGCAGTGAGAGTACTGCTGGGCTGAACTATGGCTACACCTTC.